This TCR beta chain was profiled in a study of blood T cell repertoires in COVID-19. Study summary: The samples span acute and convalescent COVID-19 from the United States, Italy and Spain.

The CDR3 contains 14 residues. The V end was cut by 3 bases, the J end by 0 bases, with 8 bases between. Germline assignment: CDR1 MNHEY and CDR2 SMNVEV (reference sequence). Authors' processing steps: Reference gene primer amplification gave estimated nucleated cell counts. Profiled with immunoSEQ multiplex PCR; TCRdb holds only in-frame clones, not every one. That table supplies the V and J calls and clone size; D and trimming were determined from the DNA. The sample holds about 12,000 clones; roughly 72% are singletons and the top ten take around 10%. Sequenced sample: peripheral blood. This receptor was obtained from a man between 60 and 75 years old with COVID-19, enrolled during active disease. V is TRBV27 and J is TRBJ1-1; D remains unclear. CDR3 nucleotide sequence: TGTGCCAGCAGTTTGTTCAGATTGAACACTGAAGCTTTCTTT. This translates into CASSLFRLNTEAFF.